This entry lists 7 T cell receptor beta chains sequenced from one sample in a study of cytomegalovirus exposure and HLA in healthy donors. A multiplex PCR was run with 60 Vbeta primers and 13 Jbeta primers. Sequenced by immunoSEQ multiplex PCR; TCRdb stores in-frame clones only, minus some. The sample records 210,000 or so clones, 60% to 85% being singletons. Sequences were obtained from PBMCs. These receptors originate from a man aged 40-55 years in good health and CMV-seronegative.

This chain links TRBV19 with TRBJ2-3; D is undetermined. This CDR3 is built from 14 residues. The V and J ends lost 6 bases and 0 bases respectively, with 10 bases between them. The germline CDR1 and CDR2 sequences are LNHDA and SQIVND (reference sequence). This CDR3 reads CASREEFSTDTQYF. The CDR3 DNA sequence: TGTGCCAGTAGAGAGGAGTTTAGCACAGATACGCAGTATTTT. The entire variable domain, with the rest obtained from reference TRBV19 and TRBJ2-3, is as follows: DGGITQSPKYLFRKEGQNVTLSCEQNLNHDAMYWYRQDPGQGLRLIYYSQIVNDFQKGDIAEGYSVSREKKESFPLTVTSAQKNPTAFYLCASREEFSTDTQYFGPGTRLTVL.

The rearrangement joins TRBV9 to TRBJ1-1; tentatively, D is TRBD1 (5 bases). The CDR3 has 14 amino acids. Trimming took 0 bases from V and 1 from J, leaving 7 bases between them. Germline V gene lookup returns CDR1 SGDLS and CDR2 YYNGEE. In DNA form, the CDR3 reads TGTGCCAGCAGCGTAGACAGGCGGAACACTGAAGCTTTCTTT. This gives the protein CASSVDRRNTEAFF.

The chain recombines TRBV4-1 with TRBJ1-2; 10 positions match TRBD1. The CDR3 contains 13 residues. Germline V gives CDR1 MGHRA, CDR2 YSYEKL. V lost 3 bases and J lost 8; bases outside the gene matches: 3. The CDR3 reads CASSQGTGEGYTF. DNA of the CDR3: TGCGCCAGCAGCCAGGGGACAGGGGAGGGCTACACCTTC.

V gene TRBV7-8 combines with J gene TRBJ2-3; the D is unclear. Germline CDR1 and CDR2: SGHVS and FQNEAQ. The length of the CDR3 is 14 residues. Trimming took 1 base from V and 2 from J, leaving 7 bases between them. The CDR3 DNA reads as TGTGCCAGCAGCTTAGGCGGAAACACAGATACGCAGTATTTT. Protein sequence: CASSLGGNTDTQYF.

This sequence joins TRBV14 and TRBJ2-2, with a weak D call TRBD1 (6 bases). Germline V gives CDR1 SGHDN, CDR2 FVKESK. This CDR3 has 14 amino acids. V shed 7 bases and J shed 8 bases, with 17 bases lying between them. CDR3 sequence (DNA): TGTGCCAGCACCCCTGCAGGGGCCCTGGGGGAGCTGTTTTTT. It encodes CASTPAGALGELFF.

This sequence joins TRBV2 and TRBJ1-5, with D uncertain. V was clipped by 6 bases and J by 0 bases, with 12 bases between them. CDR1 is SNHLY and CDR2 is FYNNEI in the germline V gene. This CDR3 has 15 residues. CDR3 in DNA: TGTGCCAGCAGGTACGAGGAGTATAGCAATCAGCCCCAGCATTTT. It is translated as CASRYEEYSNQPQHF.

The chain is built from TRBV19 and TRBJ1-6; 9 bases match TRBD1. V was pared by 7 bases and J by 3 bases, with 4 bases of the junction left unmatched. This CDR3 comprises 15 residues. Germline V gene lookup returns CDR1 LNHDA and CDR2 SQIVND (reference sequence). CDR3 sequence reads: CASTPTGGYNSPLHF. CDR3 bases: TGTGCCAGTACCCCGACAGGGGGCTATAATTCACCCCTCCACTTT.